Listed below are T cell receptor beta chains from one sample, sequenced in a study of beta chain features in type 1 diabetes. Profiled with immunoSEQ multiplex PCR; TCRdb holds only in-frame clones, not every one. Altogether fewer than 350,000 clones are present, 20% being singletons, with the ten largest covering approximately 0.041%. Sequencing was carried out using naive CD4+ T cells from blood. All receptors come from a woman aged 18-29 years in good health. The CDR3 runs from the conserved cysteine through the conserved F or W. A D gene is named only where the DNA matches it firmly. The size field is filled for only some rows; it gives once, few, many or a size class.

J: TRBJ2-6; size: -; V: TRBV6-5; D: -; DNA: TGTGCCAGCAGTTACTGGAGGAGCTCTGGGGCCAACGTCCTGACTTTC; CDR3: CASSYWRSSGANVLTF
J: TRBJ1-1; size: -; V: TRBV7-2; D: TRBD1; DNA: TGTGCCAGCAGCTCGAGACAGGGTAATCCTGAAGCTTTCTTT; CDR3: CASSSRQGNPEAFF
J: TRBJ1-2; size: few; V: TRBV19; D: -; DNA: TGTGCCAGTAGTATAGCCCGTGGGCAGTGGACTAACTATGGCTACACCTTC; CDR3: CASSIARGQWTNYGYTF
J: TRBJ1-2; size: few; V: TRBV11-2; D: -; DNA: TGTGCCAGCAGTACATGGGGGCGCGACTATGGCTACACCTTC; CDR3: CASSTWGRDYGYTF
J: TRBJ2-2; size: -; V: TRBV29-1; D: TRBD2; DNA: TGCAGCGTTGAAGACGGGAGGATAAACACCGGGGAGCTGTTTTTT; CDR3: CSVEDGRINTGELFF
J: TRBJ2-7; size: -; V: TRBV11-2; D: -; DNA: TGTGCCAGCAGCTTAGAGGAGCGGCTTAGGACCTACGAGCAGTACTTC; CDR3: CASSLEERLRTYEQYF
J: TRBJ1-3; size: few; V: TRBV4-2; D: -; DNA: TGTGCCAGCAGCCAAGGGGGGCGGTCTGGAAACACCATATATTTT; CDR3: CASSQGGRSGNTIYF
J: TRBJ2-1; size: few; V: TRBV6-6; D: TRBD2; DNA: TGTGCCAGCAGTTACGGAGGGACTAGACACAATGAGCAGTTCTTC; CDR3: CASSYGGTRHNEQFF
J: TRBJ2-7; size: -; V: TRBV6-5; D: -; DNA: TGTGCCAGCAGTTACGATGTACTTACGAAACAGTACTTC; CDR3: CASSYDVLTKQYF
J: TRBJ2-1; size: once; V: TRBV5-1; D: -; DNA: TGCGCCAGCAGCTTGGAGCTAGCGCCCCGCAGGCAGTTCTTC; CDR3: CASSLELAPRRQFF
J: TRBJ1-5; size: few; V: TRBV6-6; D: -; DNA: TGTGCCAGCAAGGAGGGTTTGCGCAATCAGCCCCAGCATTTT; CDR3: CASKEGLRNQPQHF
J: TRBJ2-2; size: few; V: TRBV7-9; D: -; DNA: TGTGCCAGCAGCCTCGACGACAGCGGGGAGCTGTTTTTT; CDR3: CASSLDDSGELFF
J: TRBJ2-3; size: -; V: TRBV4-3; D: -; DNA: TGCGCCAGCAGCCAGAATACGGGGTTCCGGGATACGCAGTATTTT; CDR3: CASSQNTGFRDTQYF
J: TRBJ2-1; size: -; V: TRBV5-4; D: -; DNA: TGTGCCAGCAGCCTGGGGCTAACCCTCGCGGGTGAGCAGTTCTTC; CDR3: CASSLGLTLAGEQFF
J: TRBJ1-1; size: few; V: TRBV4-1; D: -; DNA: TGCGCCAGCAGCCCCCAGGGAGGGGGGGACACTGAAGCTTTCTTT; CDR3: CASSPQGGGDTEAFF
J: TRBJ1-1; size: few; V: TRBV7-9; D: TRBD1; DNA: TGTGCCAGCAGCCTAGACAGGGGTGAAGCTTTCTTT; CDR3: CASSLDRGEAFF
J: TRBJ2-7; size: -; V: TRBV6-6; D: TRBD2; DNA: TGTGCCAGCAATCGCGGGAGGGTAGGAGAGCAGTACTTC; CDR3: CASNRGRVGEQYF
J: TRBJ1-1; size: few; V: TRBV19; D: -; DNA: TGTGCCAGTGGCTGGACTGAAGCTTTCTTT; CDR3: CASGWTEAFF
J: TRBJ1-1; size: few; V: TRBV7-9; D: -; DNA: TGTGCCAGCAGCCTAAACACTGAAGCTTTCTTT; CDR3: CASSLNTEAFF
J: TRBJ2-1; size: few; V: TRBV7-9; D: TRBD1; DNA: TGTGCCAGCAGCTTCGGACAGGGTTGGAATGAGCAGTTCTTC; CDR3: CASSFGQGWNEQFF
J: TRBJ2-7; size: few; V: TRBV9; D: TRBD2; DNA: TGTGCCAGCAGCGTAGATCTAGCGGCCTACGAGCAGTACTTC; CDR3: CASSVDLAAYEQYF
J: TRBJ2-7; size: few; V: TRBV7-2; D: TRBD2; DNA: TGTGCCAGCAGCCCCTGGTCTAGCGGGGGCTCCTACGAGCAGTACTTC; CDR3: CASSPWSSGGSYEQYF
J: TRBJ2-1; size: -; V: TRBV5-1; D: TRBD2; DNA: TGCGCCAGCAGCTTGCGATCCCCGAGACTAGCGGGAGGGAAGTTCAATGAGCAGTTCTTC; CDR3: CASSLRSPRLAGGKFNEQFF
J: TRBJ1-4; size: -; V: TRBV2; D: -; DNA: TGTGCCAGCAGTGGATCAGGGAGGGGGGAAAAACTGTTTTTT; CDR3: CASSGSGRGEKLFF
J: TRBJ2-3; size: few; V: TRBV9; D: -; DNA: TGTGCCAGCAGCGTCTCTAGCACAGATACGCAGTATTTT; CDR3: CASSVSSTDTQYF
J: TRBJ1-1; size: -; V: TRBV6-1; D: -; DNA: TGTGCCACCTCCGGGACTGTGAACACTGAAGCTTTCTTT; CDR3: CATSGTVNTEAFF
J: TRBJ1-1; size: -; V: TRBV5-1; D: -; DNA: TGCGCCAGCAGCTTGTATCGGGGTGCAGAGAACACTGAAGCTTTCTTT; CDR3: CASSLYRGAENTEAFF
J: TRBJ1-1; size: once; V: TRBV30; D: -; DNA: TGTGCCTCCCCACGGCCCGGGGGGGAAGCTTTCTTT; CDR3: CASPRPGGEAFF
J: TRBJ2-1; size: -; V: TRBV7-6; D: TRBD2; DNA: TGTGCCAGCACCTCCCCGTCGGCGGGAGACAATGAGCAGTTCTTC; CDR3: CASTSPSAGDNEQFF
J: TRBJ2-1; size: few; V: TRBV4-2; D: -; DNA: TGTGCCAGCAGCCAAGATGTAGGGCTAGCAACCTACAATGAGCAGTTCTTC; CDR3: CASSQDVGLATYNEQFF
J: TRBJ1-3; size: few; V: TRBV7-9; D: -; DNA: TGTGCCAGCCGGGGTAGCTCTGGAAACACCATATATTTT; CDR3: CASRGSSGNTIYF
J: TRBJ2-5; size: -; V: TRBV2; D: TRBD2; DNA: TGTGCCAGCAGCGCTCGGGCGGGAGGGCCCTTGGAGACCCAGTACTTC; CDR3: CASSARAGGPLETQYF
J: TRBJ2-5; size: -; V: TRBV7-3; D: TRBD2; DNA: TGTGCCAGCAGCTCCGGACTAGCGGGGGATGAGACCCAGTACTTC; CDR3: CASSSGLAGDETQYF
J: TRBJ1-3; size: -; V: TRBV9; D: -; DNA: TGTGCCAGCAGCGTAGGAGGGTTTTCTGGAAACACCATATATTTT; CDR3: CASSVGGFSGNTIYF
J: TRBJ2-7; size: few; V: TRBV5-1; D: TRBD1; DNA: TGCGCCAGCAGCTGGGGACAGGACTCCTACGAGCAGTACTTC; CDR3: CASSWGQDSYEQYF
J: TRBJ2-7; size: -; V: TRBV9; D: TRBD2; DNA: TGTGCCAGCAGCGCGGCTAGCGGTACCTACGAGCAGTACTTC; CDR3: CASSAASGTYEQYF
J: TRBJ1-4; size: -; V: TRBV30; D: -; DNA: TGTGCCCGATCTCATAACAGGGAGGGCGAAAAACTGTTTTTT; CDR3: CARSHNREGEKLFF
J: TRBJ2-7; size: few; V: TRBV7-9; D: TRBD2; DNA: TGTGCCAGCAGCCCCCCTAGCGGGGTCATGGAGCAGTACTTC; CDR3: CASSPPSGVMEQYF
J: TRBJ1-1; size: -; V: TRBV21-1; D: -; DNA: TGTGCCAGCAGCTCGGGGGTCACTGAAGCTTTCTTT; CDR3: CASSSGVTEAFF
J: TRBJ2-7; size: -; V: TRBV28; D: -; DNA: TGTGCCAGCAGTTTATTACAGGTTCCTAGGGAGCAGTACTTC; CDR3: CASSLLQVPREQYF
J: TRBJ2-3; size: -; V: TRBV11-1; D: -; DNA: TGTGCCAGCAGTACGGAGGGGGATACGCAGTATTTT; CDR3: CASSTEGDTQYF
J: TRBJ1-4; size: -; V: TRBV5-4; D: -; DNA: TGTGCCAGCAGCTTGGCCGGGGAGGGCAGGGAAAAACTGTTTTTT; CDR3: CASSLAGEGREKLFF
J: TRBJ1-2; size: -; V: TRBV11-2; D: -; DNA: TGTGCCAGCAGTTTAGCCCAGAATTCTAACTATGGCTACACCTTC; CDR3: CASSLAQNSNYGYTF
J: TRBJ2-7; size: -; V: TRBV5-1; D: -; DNA: TGCGCCAGCAGCTTGGACAGGGTCAGCGACGAGCAGTACTTC; CDR3: CASSLDRVSDEQYF
J: TRBJ2-7; size: few; V: TRBV9; D: TRBD1; DNA: TGTGCCAGCAGCGTGGGACAGGGGGCTAAATTCTCCTACGAGCAGTACTTC; CDR3: CASSVGQGAKFSYEQYF
J: TRBJ2-7; size: few; V: TRBV11-2; D: TRBD2; DNA: TGTGCCAGCAGCGTTACGGGAGGTCGCTACGAGCAGTACTTC; CDR3: CASSVTGGRYEQYF
J: TRBJ2-7; size: once; V: TRBV5-1; D: -; DNA: TGCGCCAGCAGTCGGGGAGGTTCCTACGAGCAGTACTTC; CDR3: CASSRGGSYEQYF
J: TRBJ2-1; size: -; V: TRBV6-1; D: -; DNA: TGTGCCAGCAGGCGGCTAGCAGGTAATGAGCAGTTCTTC; CDR3: CASRRLAGNEQFF
J: TRBJ2-7; size: few; V: TRBV10-3; D: TRBD2; DNA: TGTGCCATCAGGACTAGCGGGGCCTCCTACGAGCAGTACTTC; CDR3: CAIRTSGASYEQYF
J: TRBJ2-7; size: -; V: TRBV7-9; D: -; DNA: TGTGCCAGCAGCTTAACCGGGGTCAGCCCGGGCGAGCAGTACTTC; CDR3: CASSLTGVSPGEQYF
J: TRBJ1-2; size: few; V: TRBV30; D: -; DNA: TGTGCCGGGATGGACAGCCGGAACTATGGCTACACCTTC; CDR3: CAGMDSRNYGYTF
J: TRBJ2-7; size: few; V: TRBV30; D: TRBD2; DNA: TGTGCCTGGACTAGCGGCTCCTACGAGCAGTACTTC; CDR3: CAWTSGSYEQYF
J: TRBJ2-7; size: -; V: TRBV5-5; D: -; DNA: TGTGCCAGCAGCTTGGGCCAGGGCATCAGCGAGCAGTACTTC; CDR3: CASSLGQGISEQYF
J: TRBJ2-7; size: -; V: TRBV5-6; D: -; DNA: TGTGCCAGCAGCTCCAGGGGCGGTCGAGGCTACGAGCAGTACTTC; CDR3: CASSSRGGRGYEQYF
J: TRBJ1-3; size: few; V: TRBV18; D: -; DNA: TGTGCCAGCTCACTCCTCGGAGGGGCAGAACCAAGACTCTCTGGAAACACCATATATTTT; CDR3: CASSLLGGAEPRLSGNTIYF
J: TRBJ2-2; size: -; V: TRBV4-2; D: -; DNA: TGTGCCAGCAGCTCGAGCACTAGCACCGGGGAGCTGTTTTTT; CDR3: CASSSSTSTGELFF
J: TRBJ2-7; size: -; V: TRBV7-8; D: -; DNA: TGTGCCAGCAGCTGGGGGCTAGCTGTGCTCTACGAGCAGTACTTC; CDR3: CASSWGLAVLYEQYF
J: TRBJ1-1; size: -; V: TRBV4-1; D: TRBD1; DNA: TGCGCCAGCAGCCAACCCCTACAGGGGAAGGGCACTGAAGCTTTCTTT; CDR3: CASSQPLQGKGTEAFF
J: TRBJ1-5; size: -; V: TRBV2; D: TRBD1; DNA: TGTGCCAGCAGTGGGGGGACAGGCTTTAGCAATCAGCCCCAGCATTTT; CDR3: CASSGGTGFSNQPQHF